This paragraph covers one TCR beta chain sequence. V trimming: 4 bases; J trimming: 1 base; junction bases outside the gene matches: 1. There are 14 residues in the CDR3. Germline V gives CDR1 SGHTA, CDR2 FQGTGA. The sample originates from a study of cytomegalovirus exposure and HLA in healthy donors. The PCR was carried out with 60 Vbeta primers and 13 Jbeta primers. Assay used: immunoSEQ multiplex PCR; TCRdb lists only in-frame clones, some missing. The sample lists about 200,000 clones, 75% to 90% seen once, with around 0.3% in the top ten. Sequencing was performed on PBMCs. This clonotype was sampled from a woman between 25 and 40 years old in good health and CMV-seronegative. The chain combines TRBV7-3 with TRBJ1-1; TRBD1 matches 9 bases. Written as DNA, the CDR3 is TGTGCCAGCAGCTCACAGGGGGCGAACACTGAAGCTTTCTTT. This encodes CASSSQGANTEAFF.